This T cell receptor (beta chain) was recovered during a study of cytomegalovirus exposure and HLA in healthy donors. For the study at large: Approximately 85 million unique TCRs from HLA-typed donors were held in an early data release. Caucasian-associated ancestry cluster membership applied to around 76% of around 400 genotyped donors. General study points: Most TCR sequences were rare, but some public TCRs occurred in many donors.

Both 60 Vbeta primers and 13 Jbeta primers went into the PCR. Clones were sequenced by immunoSEQ multiplex PCR, and TCRdb holds only the in-frame ones, with some missing. The data show under 200,000 clones, 80% to 85% seen once. With 0 bases clipped from V and 4 bases from J, the junction kept 8 bases outside the gene matches. From germline, CDR1 is SGHNT and CDR2 YYREEE (reference sequence). This CDR3 is 17 amino acids long. Notes on this clone: Its antigen remains unidentified.

Everyone who donated was a healthy bone marrow donor. The clonotype originates from a boy aged 2 to 10 in good health and CMV-seronegative. The rearrangement uses TRBV5-4 and TRBJ2-2, with TRBD2 matching over 8 bases. Material for sequencing was PBMCs. Here the CDR3 reads CASSLAPAGLVTGELFF. CDR3 DNA sequence: TGTGCCAGCAGCTTGGCCCCAGCGGGACTAGTCACCGGGGAGCTGTTTTTT.